Below are 23 T cell receptor beta chains sequenced from a single sample in a study of beta chain features in type 1 diabetes. Investigators reverse transcribed all isolated RNA, so they sequenced expressed TCRB transcripts. Method: immunoSEQ multiplex PCR; TCRdb's copy keeps in-frame clones and lacks some. The sample holds 150,000 or so clones, roughly a tenth seen once. Sequenced material: central memory CD4+ T cells from blood. The receptors come from a man aged 18 to 29 in good health.

This clone turned up a few times. The chain uses TRBV29-1 and TRBJ2-5; 10 nucleotides agree with TRBD1. Germline lookup yields CDR1 SQVTM and CDR2 ANQGSEA. This CDR3 is built from 15 residues. V lost 1 base to trimming and J lost 5 bases; unmatched junction nucleotides: 7. CDR3 region: CSVEGGQGPQETQYF. DNA of the CDR3: TGCAGCGTTGAAGGGGGACAGGGGCCTCAGGAGACCCAGTACTTC.

This chain links TRBV11-2 with TRBJ2-3; possibly TRBD2 for D (5 bases). Germline CDR1 SGHAT, CDR2 FQNNGV. The V and J ends lost 1 base and 4 bases respectively, with 9 bases between them. The CDR3 length is 14 residues. The CDR3 bases are TGTGCCAGCAGCTTAGGGCTAGCAGCAGATACGCAGTATTTT. It translates to CASSLGLAADTQYF.

CDR3 amino acids: CASSQGTGFYEQYF. CDR3 nucleotides: TGTGCCAGCAGCCAAGGGACAGGGTTCTACGAGCAGTACTTC. The chain combines TRBV27 with TRBJ2-7; the match to TRBD1 covers 9 bases. Trimming removed 6 bases from V and 3 bases from J; junction bases left unmatched: 6. This CDR3 is built from 14 residues. Germline V CDR1 and CDR2: MNHEY, SMNVEV (reference sequence).

CDR3 sequence reads: CASSMRQGGQYF. The CDR3 DNA is TGTGCCAGTAGTATGAGACAGGGAGGGCAGTACTTC. The chain links TRBV19 to TRBJ2-7; possible D gene TRBD1, 7 bases. The germline CDR1 and CDR2 sequences are LNHDA and SQIVND (reference sequence). V was pared by 3 bases and J by 9 bases, with 12 bases between. This CDR3 region has 12 residues.

The chain joins TRBV5-1 to TRBJ2-7; possible D gene TRBD1, 6 bases. The ends were cut back, 4 bases at V and 4 bases at J, with 15 bases in the middle. CDR3 size: 14 residues. CDR1 is SGHRS, CDR2 YFSETQ, per germline. The CDR3 here is CASSLQGNMYEQYF. CDR3 DNA: TGCGCCAGCAGCCTCCAGGGGAACATGTACGAGCAGTACTTC.

This clone was detected many times. This chain joins TRBV7-9 and TRBJ2-2; 7 nucleotides match TRBD1. Trimming removed 5 bases from V and 7 bases from J; junction bases left unmatched: 13. CDR1 is SEHNR, CDR2 FQNEAQ, per germline (reference sequence). The CDR3 length is 16 residues. The CDR3 here is CASSPNRGGLVGELFF. The DNA for the CDR3 is TGTGCCAGCAGCCCTAATCGAGGGGGCCTGGTCGGGGAGCTGTTTTTT.

The V call is TRBV28, the J call TRBJ2-1; 11 bases fit TRBD1. CDR3 length: 15 residues. Germline loops: CDR1 MDHEN, CDR2 SYDVKM. V was clipped by 4 bases and J by 8 bases; unmatched bases: 7. The CDR3 is CASSSAGQGADEQFF. Written as DNA, the CDR3 is TGTGCCAGCAGTTCAGCAGGACAGGGGGCGGATGAGCAGTTCTTC.

The genes are TRBV7-8 and TRBJ2-5; 9 positions match TRBD2. V was clipped by 2 bases and J by 4 bases; unmatched bases: 5. The CDR3 has 15 amino acids. CDR1 is SGHVS, CDR2 FQNEAQ, per germline. CDR3 in amino acids: CASSLRGGAGETQYF. In nucleotides, the CDR3 is TGTGCCAGCAGCTTACGCGGGGGGGCGGGAGAGACCCAGTACTTC.

This clone has only a few counts. The rearrangement links TRBV5-6 to TRBJ2-7; TRBD2 aligns across 13 bases. V shed 3 bases and J 5 bases; nucleotides not matched to a gene: 14. This CDR3 region has 18 residues. Germline V gene data show CDR1 as SGHDT and CDR2 as YYEEEE. CDR3 sequence reads: CASSWVPGLAGTGHEQYF. DNA for the CDR3: TGTGCCAGCAGCTGGGTCCCGGGACTAGCGGGAACGGGCCACGAGCAGTACTTC.

J is TRBJ1-1 and V is TRBV27; 8 bases agree with TRBD1. The V and J ends lost 3 bases and 10 bases, in that order; junction bases with no gene match: 7. This CDR3 spans 13 amino acids. Germline V gene sequence: CDR1 MNHEY, CDR2 SMNVEV (reference sequence). As DNA, the CDR3 is TGTGCCAGCAGTTTTAAATTCCAGGGGGCAGCTTTCTTT. Residues: CASSFKFQGAAFF.

In this sample, this clone turned up a few times. The J gene is TRBJ2-7, the V gene TRBV11-2; D is possibly TRBD1 (5 bases). V lost 0 bases to trimming and J lost 4 bases, with 19 bases between them. CDR1 and CDR2 (germline): SGHAT, FQNNGV. The CDR3 sequence is 17 residues long. CDR3 sequence (DNA): TGTGCCAGCAGCTTAGATAGTATTCCGCAGGGTGGGTACGAGCAGTACTTC. This encodes CASSLDSIPQGGYEQYF.

This rearrangement joins TRBV5-1 to TRBJ2-5, with 11 bases identical to TRBD1. CDR3 length: 15 residues. Germline loops: CDR1 SGHRS, CDR2 YFSETQ. Trimming cost V 7 bases and J 4 bases; bases outside gene matches: 9. CDR3: CASLDRGLVVETQYF. The CDR3 DNA sequence: TGCGCCAGCTTGGACAGGGGGCTAGTCGTAGAGACCCAGTACTTC.

This clone was counted a few times. The chain combines TRBV4-2 with TRBJ1-4, with D hard to call. Germline CDR1 is LGHNA and CDR2 is YNFKEQ. The ends were cut back, 0 bases at V and 0 bases at J, with 8 bases in the middle. The CDR3 is made up of 16 amino acids. The CDR3 region has the DNA TGTGCCAGCAGCCAAGATTTGGCAGCAACTAATGAAAAACTGTTTTTT. Amino acids: CASSQDLAATNEKLFF.

This rearrangement joins TRBV30 to TRBJ2-5, with D possibly matching TRBD2 (7 bases). The CDR3 spans 15 residues. Deletions cut 3 bases from V and 5 bases from J, with 19 bases between. Germline V gene sequence: CDR1 GTSNPN, CDR2 SVGIG (reference sequence). The CDR3 coding sequence is TGTGCCTGGAGCGAAACTGGGGGGGCTGGGGAGACCCAGTACTTC. This encodes CAWSETGGAGETQYF.

This clone was counted between two and nine times. V and J are TRBV6-5 and TRBJ2-2; tentatively, D is TRBD2 (6 bases). The V gene lost 6 bases and the J gene lost 1 base, with 6 bases spanning the gap. Per the germline V gene, CDR1 is MNHEY and CDR2 is SVGAGI. This CDR3 comprises 13 residues. CDR3 bases: TGTGCCAGCAGGCGGGGGAACACCGGGGAGCTGTTTTTT. Protein: CASRRGNTGELFF.

The genes are TRBV18 and TRBJ1-5, with 7 bases fitting TRBD1. CDR1 and CDR2 from the germline V gene are KGHSH and LQKENI. J lost 7 bases, V lost 4 bases, and 7 bases had no gene match. The CDR3 sequence is 14 residues long. This chain's CDR3 is CASSLDRESQPQHF. The CDR3 nucleotides read TGTGCCAGCTCACTAGACAGGGAGAGCCAGCCCCAGCATTTT.

In its sample, this clone was seen a few times. The chain combines TRBV28 with TRBJ2-7; TRBD1 agrees at 7 bases. V was clipped by 2 bases and J by 5 bases; unmatched bases: 12. CDR3 length equals 16 residues. CDR1 is MDHEN, CDR2 SYDVKM, per germline. The CDR3 is CASSLPSWTGDDEQYF. The CDR3 DNA reads as TGTGCCAGCAGTTTACCCTCTTGGACAGGAGACGACGAGCAGTACTTC.

This clone has ten or more counts. The gene calls are TRBV18 and TRBJ2-6, with D perhaps matching TRBD2 (5 bases). This CDR3 comprises 15 residues. Germline loops: CDR1 KGHSH, CDR2 LQKENI. Trimming removed 4 bases at V and 4 bases at J, with 11 bases between. In DNA, the CDR3 is TGTGCCAGCTCACTCGGGATCTCAGGGGCCAACGTCCTGACTTTC. Residues: CASSLGISGANVLTF.

The V gene is TRBV19, the J gene TRBJ1-6; D unresolved. This CDR3 region has 14 residues. Germline CDR1 LNHDA, CDR2 SQIVND (reference sequence). V lost 7 bases, J lost 9 bases, and 16 bases lay in between. The CDR3 loop reads CASNRGTLGSPLHF. As DNA, the CDR3 is TGTGCCAGTAACCGGGGTACTCTAGGTTCACCCCTCCACTTT.

The V and J genes are TRBV7-9 and TRBJ1-5; possibly TRBD1 for D (5 bases). Germline V CDR1 and CDR2: SEHNR, FQNEAQ (reference sequence). Between the trimmed V and J ends, which lost 1 base and 7 bases, there was a span of 14 bases. The CDR3 sequence is 15 residues long. The CDR3 loop is CASSLDSGRDQPQHF. The DNA of the CDR3 is TGTGCCAGCAGCTTAGATTCAGGGCGAGACCAGCCCCAGCATTTT.

This clone was detected only a few times. The V gene is TRBV13, the J gene TRBJ2-1; 11 bases line up with TRBD2. This CDR3 region has 16 residues. The J segment lost 3 bases and the V segment lost 5 bases, leaving 6 bases of the junction unmatched. Germline CDR1 reads PRHDT; CDR2 reads FYEKMQ (reference sequence). CDR3 sequence reads: CASSLGTSGFYNEQFF. Written as DNA, the CDR3 is TGTGCCAGCAGCCTGGGGACTAGCGGATTCTACAATGAGCAGTTCTTC. Supplemented by reference TRBV13 and TRBJ2-1, the full variable domain reads AAGVIQSPRHLIKEKRETATLKCYPIPRHDTVYWYQQGPGQDPQFLISFYEKMQSDKGSIPDRFSAQQFSDYHSELNMSSLELGDSALYFCASSLGTSGFYNEQFFGPGTRLTVL.

The rearrangement joins TRBV5-1 to TRBJ2-3; TRBD2 agrees at 12 bases. The germline CDR1 and CDR2 sequences are SGHRS and YFSETQ. J gave up 2 bases and V 4 bases, and 5 bases lay outside the gene matches. The length of the CDR3 is 16 residues. The CDR3 region has the DNA TGCGCCAGCAGCCCCCGGACTAGCGGGACCACAGATACGCAGTATTTT. It specifies CASSPRTSGTTDTQYF.

This clone appeared a few times. The rearrangement uses TRBV4-2 and TRBJ2-2; D gene unclear. Trimming took off 0 bases at V and 1 base at J, with 9 bases between the two ends. The CDR3 totals 16 residues. Per germline, CDR1 LGHNA and CDR2 YNFKEQ. The DNA of the CDR3 is TGTGCCAGCAGCCAAGATGTGTTCAGGAACACCGGGGAGCTGTTTTTT. Translation: CASSQDVFRNTGELFF.